The rows below give T cell receptor beta chains drawn from one sample of a study of technical replicates of blood from a few donors. Profiled with immunoSEQ multiplex PCR; TCRdb holds only in-frame clones, not every one. The sample comprises 55,000 to 75,000 clones, around 87% of which are singletons, and about 5% rests with the top ten. The sequenced material came from PBMCs. Every receptor here comes from a human donor in good health. Some clones in this sample may be carry-over from other donors' samples. Each CDR3 is given with its conserved first and last residue. Each record gives: D gene, V gene, J gene, clone size, CDR3 protein, CDR3 DNA. A D gene is named only where the DNA matches it firmly. Some rows have no size entry. The others give once, few or many, or a class for an expanded clone.

>TRBD2|TRBV7-6|TRBJ2-2|NA
CASLGRRGGELFF
TGTGCCAGCTTGGGTCGGCGGGGGGGGGAGCTGTTTTTT
>NA|TRBV6-5|TRBJ1-2|once
CASSYANRRGHGYTF
TGTGCCAGCAGTTACGCCAACCGGAGAGGTCATGGCTACACCTTC
>NA|TRBV10-3|TRBJ1-1|few
CAISVQANTEAFF
TGTGCCATCAGTGTTCAGGCCAACACTGAAGCTTTCTTT
>NA|TRBV5-1|TRBJ2-2|NA
CASSLVASGGELFF
TGCGCCAGCAGCTTGGTTGCCAGCGGCGGGGAGCTGTTTTTT
>NA|TRBV20-1|TRBJ2-7|few
CSALRVGEQYF
TGCAGTGCTCTGAGGGTGGGTGAGCAGTACTTC
>TRBD1|TRBV4-1|TRBJ1-6|NA
CASSQRDSSYNSPLHF
TGCGCCAGCAGCCAGAGGGACAGCTCCTATAATTCACCCCTCCACTTT
>NA|TRBV18|TRBJ2-7|NA
CASSQGGYEQYF
TGTGCCAGCTCACAAGGAGGATACGAGCAGTACTTC
>NA|TRBV19|TRBJ1-5|NA
CASSINRDGNQPQHF
TGTGCCAGTAGTATCAACAGGGATGGCAATCAGCCCCAGCATTTT
>TRBD2|TRBV7-2|TRBJ2-1|NA
CASSFSGLAGAIPLNEQFF
TGTGCCAGCAGCTTCAGTGGACTAGCGGGAGCAATCCCCCTCAATGAGCAGTTCTTC
>NA|TRBV5-6|TRBJ2-2|NA
CASSFQSPAGELFF
TGTGCCAGCAGCTTTCAAAGCCCGGCCGGGGAGCTGTTTTTT
>NA|TRBV5-6|TRBJ2-1|large
CASSPGLPNDEQFF
TGTGCCAGCAGCCCTGGACTACCCAACGATGAGCAGTTCTTC
>NA|TRBV21-1|TRBJ2-2|NA
CARPSNSGGSVPNGELFF
TGTGCCCGACCTTCCAATAGCGGGGGGAGCGTTCCTAACGGGGAGCTGTTTTTT
>NA|TRBV11-1|TRBJ2-6|NA
CASSFRGTSSGANVLTF
TGTGCCAGCAGCTTCCGGGGAACGAGCTCTGGGGCCAACGTCCTGACTTTC
>NA|TRBV25-1|TRBJ2-1|NA
CASHDFGTPEQFF
TGTGCCAGCCATGATTTTGGGACACCCGAGCAGTTCTTC
>NA|TRBV1|TRBJ2-1|few
CTSSQDKPGSSYNEQFF
TGCACCAGCAGCCAAGATAAACCCGGGAGCTCCTACAATGAGCAGTTCTTC
>NA|TRBV2|TRBJ1-2|NA
CASSVQGPYGYTF
TGTGCCAGCAGTGTCCAGGGCCCCTATGGCTACACCTTC
>NA|TRBV11-2|TRBJ1-3|NA
CASSLQTGNTIYF
TGTGCCAGCAGCCTCCAGACTGGAAACACCATATATTTT
>NA|TRBV19|TRBJ1-2|NA
CASKPFRGIYGYTF
TGTGCCAGTAAACCCTTTCGCGGAATCTATGGCTACACCTTC
>NA|TRBV18|TRBJ2-1|NA
CASSPYLTGSNEQFF
TGTGCCAGCTCACCATATCTAACAGGGAGCAATGAGCAGTTCTTC
>TRBD2|TRBV5-4|TRBJ2-5|NA
CASSFGGGGLETQYF
TGTGCCAGCAGCTTTGGCGGGGGGGGATTGGAGACCCAGTACTTC
>NA|TRBV5-1|TRBJ2-3|few
CASTTSGVTDTQYF
TGCGCCAGCACTACCTCTGGTGTCACAGATACGCAGTATTTT
>TRBD2|TRBV4-1|TRBJ2-3|NA
CASSLWTSGGSDTQYF
TGCGCCAGCAGCTTATGGACTAGCGGGGGATCAGATACGCAGTATTTT
>NA|TRBV9|TRBJ1-6|NA
CASSVAGDSPLHF
TGTGCCAGCAGCGTAGCCGGGGATTCACCCCTCCACTTT
>TRBD1|TRBV10-3|TRBJ1-1|NA
CAISDITGENTEAFF
TGTGCCATCAGTGATATTACAGGGGAGAACACTGAAGCTTTCTTT
>NA|TRBV5-1|TRBJ1-2|NA
CASSPDSGARGYTF
TGCGCCAGCAGCCCAGATTCAGGGGCGCGGGGCTACACCTTC
>TRBD2|TRBV7-9|TRBJ2-7|NA
CASSGLAGGTYEQYF
TGTGCCAGCAGCGGACTAGCGGGGGGAACCTACGAGCAGTACTTC
>NA|TRBV7-9|TRBJ1-5|NA
CASSLAGDLQPQHF
TGTGCCAGCAGCTTAGCAGGGGATTTGCAGCCCCAGCATTTT
>TRBD2|TRBV6-1|TRBJ2-1|NA
CASIGLAGIYNEQFF
TGTGCCAGCATCGGACTAGCGGGAATTTACAATGAGCAGTTCTTC
>NA|TRBV6-6|TRBJ2-5|NA
CASSYSRRETQYF
TGTGCCAGCAGTTACTCGCGAAGAGAGACCCAGTACTTC
>TRBD2|TRBV4-1|TRBJ2-3|NA
CASSPGGSLETSTDTQYF
TGCGCCAGCAGTCCGGGCGGGAGCTTAGAGACTAGCACAGATACGCAGTATTTT
>TRBD2|TRBV14|TRBJ2-2|NA
CASSQETSGSFAGELFF
TGTGCCAGCAGCCAAGAGACTAGCGGGAGTTTCGCCGGGGAGCTGTTTTTT
>NA|TRBV10-3|TRBJ2-2|NA
CAISNIAESTGELFF
TGTGCCATCAGTAACATAGCGGAGAGCACCGGGGAGCTGTTTTTT
>TRBD2|TRBV23-1|TRBJ2-1|NA
CASSPTWLAGPYNEQFF
TGCGCCAGCAGTCCGACCTGGCTAGCGGGACCCTACAATGAGCAGTTCTTC
>NA|TRBV7-2|TRBJ2-1|NA
CAAGAGPPYNEQFF
TGTGCCGCGGGGGCGGGACCCCCCTACAATGAGCAGTTCTTC
>TRBD2|TRBV6-6|TRBJ2-1|NA
CASRKAGVYNEQFF
TGTGCCAGCCGTAAAGCGGGAGTTTACAATGAGCAGTTCTTC
>NA|TRBV21-1|TRBJ1-5|once
CASSTRTGGYQPQHF
TGTGCCAGCAGCACCAGGACAGGGGGTTATCAGCCCCAGCATTTT
>NA|TRBV29-1|TRBJ2-7|NA
CRPGQTVPYEQYF
TGCAGACCGGGACAAACCGTTCCCTACGAGCAGTACTTC
>TRBD2|TRBV10-2|TRBJ2-1|NA
CASSGLAGHNEQFF
TGCGCCAGCAGTGGTCTAGCGGGCCACAATGAGCAGTTCTTC
>TRBD1|TRBV19|TRBJ2-5|NA
CASSSPGQGKETQYF
TGTGCCAGTAGTTCTCCGGGACAGGGGAAGGAGACCCAGTACTTC
>NA|TRBV6-5|TRBJ1-6|few
CASSLSAQGNSPLHF
TGTGCCAGCAGTCTCTCGGCACAGGGTAATTCACCCCTCCACTTT
>NA|TRBV18|TRBJ1-2|NA
CASSPQGNYGYTF
TGTGCCAGCTCACCACAGGGGAACTATGGCTACACCTTC
>TRBD1|TRBV19|TRBJ1-1|NA
CASSTGQGAIGIGAFF
TGTGCCAGTAGTACCGGACAGGGGGCGATCGGTATCGGAGCTTTCTTT
>NA|TRBV14|TRBJ1-1|NA
CASSRGPLVAFF
TGTGCCAGCAGCCGAGGGCCCTTGGTCGCTTTCTTT
>TRBD1|TRBV2|TRBJ1-4|NA
CASRWTGSEKLFF
TGTGCCAGCCGCTGGACAGGGAGTGAAAAACTGTTTTTT
>NA|TRBV21-1|TRBJ2-7|NA
CASSTLIPRYEQYF
TGTGCCAGCAGCACACTCATTCCGCGCTACGAGCAGTACTTC